This T cell receptor beta chain was profiled in a study of PD-1 blockade in classical Hodgkin lymphoma. The CDR3 sequence is 15 residues long. CDR1 is LGHNA and CDR2 is YNFKEQ in the germline V gene. J gave up 5 bases and V 0 bases, and 4 bases lay outside the gene matches. No patient escaped relapse after autologous stem cell transplantation, and brentuximab vedotin exposure varied. Produced via immunoSEQ multiplex PCR; TCRdb's table is partial and in-frame only. The data show 100,000 or so clones, with approximately 90% seen just once and 6.6% held by the top ten. The source material was peripheral blood mononuclear cells (PBMCs), sampled before the second cycle of nivolumab. The chain joins TRBV4-2 to TRBJ2-5; 9 bases fit TRBD2. The TCR was taken from a human donor with classical Hodgkin lymphoma. The CDR3 region has the DNA TGTGCCAGCAGCCAAGATGGACTAGCGACTGAGACCCAGTACTTC. This codes for CASSQDGLATETQYF.